Listed below are T cell receptor beta chains from one sample, sequenced in a study of beta chain features in type 1 diabetes. Method: immunoSEQ multiplex PCR; TCRdb's copy keeps in-frame clones and lacks some. The data show 300,000 to 400,000 clones, around 9% seen once. What was sequenced was central memory CD4+ T cells from blood. The receptors originated from a man younger than 40 with type 1 diabetes. The CDR3 runs from the conserved cysteine through the conserved F or W. A D gene is named only where the DNA matches it firmly. The listing skips clone size in some rows; elsewhere it reads once, few, many or a size class.

d_call	clone_size	cdr3_length	v_call	j_call	cdr3_aa	cdr3_nt
.	few	15	TRBV7-6	TRBJ2-3	CASSPTPPQGLTPYF	TGTGCCAGCAGCCCTACCCCCCCCCAGGGGTTAACCCCGTATTTT
TRBD2	few	17	TRBV7-2	TRBJ2-5	CASSLGILSGAQETQYF	TGTGCCAGCAGCTTAGGCATCCTTAGCGGGGCTCAAGAGACCCAGTACTTC
.	many	15	TRBV12-5	TRBJ2-3	CASGLRGDGTDTQYF	TGTGCTAGTGGTTTGAGGGGGGACGGCACAGATACGCAGTATTTT
TRBD2	many	14	TRBV6-5	TRBJ2-1	CASREGSSLAEQFF	TGTGCCAGCCGGGAGGGGTCCAGTCTGGCTGAGCAGTTCTTC
.	few	15	TRBV27	TRBJ1-2	CASSYQGNLNYGYTF	TGTGCCAGCAGTTATCAGGGAAATCTCAACTATGGCTACACCTTC
TRBD1	.	14	TRBV5-6	TRBJ2-2	CASSGDRGTGELFF	TGTGCCAGCAGCGGAGACAGGGGTACCGGGGAGCTGTTTTTT
TRBD1	.	18	TRBV18	TRBJ1-4	CASSQLAGQGRTNEKLFF	TGTGCCAGCTCACAGTTGGCGGGACAGGGTCGGACTAATGAAAAACTGTTTTTT
.	.	14	TRBV9	TRBJ1-1	CASSVGPSGTEAFF	TGTGCCAGCAGCGTAGGTCCATCCGGCACTGAAGCTTTCTTT
TRBD2	.	13	TRBV30	TRBJ2-5	CAFGHGTGGTQYF	TGTGCCTTTGGACATGGGACGGGGGGGACCCAGTACTTC
.	few	17	TRBV7-6	TRBJ2-3	CASSLRTFGGITDTQYF	TGTGCCAGCAGCCTTAGGACATTTGGGGGAATCACAGATACGCAGTATTTT
.	.	14	TRBV6-5	TRBJ1-4	CASINSATNEKLFF	TGTGCCAGCATCAACTCCGCAACTAATGAAAAACTGTTTTTT
.	few	13	TRBV10-3	TRBJ2-5	CAIRATAQETQYF	TGTGCCATCAGGGCCACAGCCCAAGAGACCCAGTACTTC
.	.	15	TRBV19	TRBJ2-3	CASTLSAPNTDTQYF	TGTGCCAGTACCCTCTCCGCTCCCAACACAGATACGCAGTATTTT
.	few	15	TRBV7-2	TRBJ1-5	CAVGPLGGVNQPQHF	TGTGCCGTAGGGCCCCTGGGCGGAGTTAATCAGCCCCAGCATTTT
.	.	13	TRBV7-8	TRBJ1-1	CASQTGALTEAFF	TGTGCCAGTCAGACAGGAGCGCTCACTGAAGCTTTCTTT
.	.	14	TRBV10-3	TRBJ2-4	CAISDGTFKNIQYF	TGTGCCATCAGTGATGGGACCTTCAAAAACATTCAGTACTTC
.	few	12	TRBV28	TRBJ1-6	CASNQMGSPLHF	TGTGCCAGCAACCAAATGGGGTCACCCCTCCACTTT
.	.	15	TRBV19	TRBJ1-5	CASSVWGGLVQPQHF	TGTGCCAGTAGTGTCTGGGGGGGGCTCGTTCAGCCCCAGCATTTT
TRBD1	.	13	TRBV29-1	TRBJ1-1	CSGYPDRGTEAFF	TGCAGCGGCTACCCGGACAGGGGCACTGAAGCTTTCTTT
.	.	14	TRBV7-2	TRBJ2-5	CASSLGLRQETQYF	TGTGCCAGCAGCTTAGGACTGAGACAAGAGACCCAGTACTTC
.	.	15	TRBV9	TRBJ1-3	CASSVGEGSGNTIYF	TGTGCCAGCAGCGTAGGGGAAGGGAGTGGAAACACCATATATTTT
.	.	16	TRBV7-2	TRBJ1-5	CASSLEGVSGNQPQHF	TGTGCCAGCAGCTTAGAGGGGGTTTCGGGCAATCAGCCCCAGCATTTT
TRBD1	.	14	TRBV13	TRBJ2-7	CASSPTGDSYEQYF	TGTGCCAGCAGCCCAACTGGGGACAGCTACGAGCAGTACTTC
.	few	11	TRBV6-5	TRBJ1-2	CASSYSGFYTF	TGTGCCAGCAGTTACTCGGGATTTTACACCTTC
TRBD1	few	14	TRBV2	TRBJ2-2	CASKPGQRTGELFF	TGTGCCAGCAAACCGGGACAGAGGACCGGGGAGCTGTTTTTT
.	.	14	TRBV11-2	TRBJ2-7	CASSSQAGVGEQYF	TGTGCCAGCAGCTCCCAGGCCGGGGTTGGCGAGCAGTACTTC
.	few	16	TRBV5-6	TRBJ1-5	CASSPAAGAGNQPQHF	TGTGCCAGCAGCCCGGCCGCCGGGGCGGGCAATCAGCCCCAGCATTTT
.	few	14	TRBV10-3	TRBJ1-3	CAISEENRGNTIYF	TGTGCCATCAGTGAGGAAAACAGGGGAAACACCATATATTTT
TRBD1	few	13	TRBV2	TRBJ2-7	CASRPGGINEQYF	TGTGCCAGCAGGCCAGGGGGTATCAACGAGCAGTACTTC
.	few	13	TRBV6-5	TRBJ2-7	CASSYSNGQKQYF	TGTGCCAGCAGTTACTCGAACGGACAAAAGCAGTACTTC
TRBD2	.	13	TRBV2	TRBJ2-5	CARTSGGEETQYF	TGTGCCAGGACTAGCGGGGGGGAAGAGACCCAGTACTTC
.	.	14	TRBV9	TRBJ2-3	CASTRGAGADTQYF	TGTGCCAGCACCCGGGGCGCCGGAGCAGATACGCAGTATTTT
TRBD1	.	14	TRBV7-9	TRBJ1-2	CASSSDRGPGGYTF	TGTGCCAGCAGCTCGGACAGGGGTCCCGGTGGCTACACCTTC
.	.	15	TRBV27	TRBJ2-7	CASSLKVGGGYEQYF	TGTGCCAGCAGTTTAAAGGTGGGAGGTGGCTACGAGCAGTACTTC
TRBD1	few	15	TRBV7-2	TRBJ2-7	CASSPTGTASYEQYF	TGTGCCAGCAGCCCCACCGGGACAGCGTCCTACGAGCAGTACTTC
.	.	15	TRBV6-5	TRBJ2-3	CASLLGFGRTDTQYF	TGTGCCAGCCTGCTAGGCTTCGGACGCACAGATACGCAGTATTTT
TRBD1	few	15	TRBV5-1	TRBJ2-5	CASNDRGDLEETQYF	TGCGCCAGCAACGACAGGGGAGATTTGGAGGAGACCCAGTACTTC
TRBD2	many	15	TRBV7-9	TRBJ2-1	CASSKSGGAYNEQFF	TGTGCCAGCAGTAAATCGGGGGGAGCCTACAATGAGCAGTTCTTC
.	few	13	TRBV28	TRBJ1-1	CASSLTANTEAFF	TGTGCCAGCAGCCTGACAGCGAACACTGAAGCTTTCTTT
.	.	13	TRBV6-6	TRBJ2-1	CASSLSRANEQFF	TGTGCCAGCAGTTTGTCCAGGGCCAATGAGCAGTTCTTC
TRBD1	.	14	TRBV7-2	TRBJ2-6	CASSSQPQGNVLTF	TGTGCCAGCAGTTCCCAGCCACAGGGGAACGTCCTGACTTTC
.	few	14	TRBV6-5	TRBJ2-3	CASTKGGRGDTQYF	TGTGCCAGCACCAAGGGGGGGAGGGGAGATACGCAGTATTTT
.	.	13	TRBV7-2	TRBJ1-1	CASSLQKVTEAFF	TGTGCCAGCAGCTTACAAAAGGTCACTGAAGCTTTCTTT
TRBD1	few	16	TRBV5-6	TRBJ2-2	CASSYETGVWTGELFF	TGTGCCAGCAGCTATGAGACAGGGGTCTGGACCGGGGAGCTGTTTTTT
.	few	13	TRBV5-6	TRBJ2-1	CASSWGRHNEQFF	TGTGCCAGCAGCTGGGGGCGGCACAATGAGCAGTTCTTC
.	.	14	TRBV30	TRBJ1-4	CAWSYGLGNEKLFF	TGTGCCTGGAGCTACGGACTGGGTAATGAAAAACTGTTTTTT
TRBD1	.	14	TRBV5-1	TRBJ1-1	CASRQGAQNTEAFF	TGCGCCAGCAGACAGGGGGCCCAGAACACTGAAGCTTTCTTT
.	few	11	TRBV20-1	TRBJ2-5	CSASTWETQYF	TGCAGTGCTTCTACTTGGGAGACCCAGTACTTC
.	.	16	TRBV13	TRBJ2-1	CASSLRVAGFNNEQFF	TGTGCCAGCAGCTTAAGGGTCGCCGGATTTAACAATGAGCAGTTCTTC
.	.	13	TRBV28	TRBJ1-2	CAGASADGYGYTF	TGTGCCGGAGCCTCCGCTGACGGCTATGGCTACACCTTC
TRBD1	few	18	TRBV19	TRBJ1-5	CASSIRGSWDSSNQPQHF	TGTGCCAGTAGTATTAGGGGGAGCTGGGACAGTAGCAATCAGCCCCAGCATTTT
TRBD2	few	13	TRBV30	TRBJ2-5	CAWSGLAVETQYF	TGTGCCTGGAGTGGACTAGCGGTGGAGACCCAGTACTTC